The subject of this entry is one T cell receptor (beta chain). Profiling relied on immunoSEQ multiplex PCR, and the TCRdb table lists in-frame clones only, not all of them. This sample has around 78,000 clones, with roughly nine tenths found just once. The source of the sample is a study of radiation and T cells in renal cell carcinoma. Germline V gene sequence: CDR1 SGHRS, CDR2 YFSETQ. This CDR3 is 15 amino acids long. Trimming pared 4 bases from V and 4 bases from J, leaving 12 bases between. The time point was: blood 4 weeks post-SBRT, at nephrectomy. Treatment defined: 15 Gy SBRT to primary tumor, nephrectomy 4 weeks later.

The rearrangement uses TRBV5-1 and TRBJ2-6; D may be TRBD2 (6 bases). This receptor was obtained from a woman in her 70s with renal cell carcinoma. Source: blood, taken from a patient whose treatment included radiotherapy and nephrectomy. The CDR3 DNA reads TGCGCCAGCAGCACCCGGGGGTCCGGGGCCAACGTCCTGACTTTC. Its protein is CASSTRGSGANVLTF. Complete variable domain (other parts from reference TRBV5-1 and TRBJ2-6): KAGVTQTPRYLIKTRGQQVTLSCSPISGHRSVSWYQQTPGQGLQFLFEYFSETQRNKGNFPGRFSGRQFSNSRSEMNVSTLELGDSALYLCASSTRGSGANVLTFGAGSRLTVL.